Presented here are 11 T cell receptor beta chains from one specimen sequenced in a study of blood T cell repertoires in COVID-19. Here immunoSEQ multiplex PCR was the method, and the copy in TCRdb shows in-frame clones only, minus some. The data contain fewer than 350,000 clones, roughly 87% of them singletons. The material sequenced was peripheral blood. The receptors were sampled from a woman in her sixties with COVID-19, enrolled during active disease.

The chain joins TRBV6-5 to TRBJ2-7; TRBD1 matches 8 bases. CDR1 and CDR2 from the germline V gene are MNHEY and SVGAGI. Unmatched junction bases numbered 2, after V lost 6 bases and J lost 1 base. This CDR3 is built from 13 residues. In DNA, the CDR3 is TGTGCCAGCAGGACAGGGGCGTCCTACGAGCAGTACTTC. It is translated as CASRTGASYEQYF.

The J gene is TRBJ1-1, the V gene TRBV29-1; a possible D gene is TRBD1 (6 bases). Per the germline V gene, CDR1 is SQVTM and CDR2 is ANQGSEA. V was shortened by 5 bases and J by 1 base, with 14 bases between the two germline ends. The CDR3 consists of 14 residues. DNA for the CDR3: TGCAGCGTTAGGGACAATCTGGCGAACACTGAAGCTTTCTTT. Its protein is CSVRDNLANTEAFF.

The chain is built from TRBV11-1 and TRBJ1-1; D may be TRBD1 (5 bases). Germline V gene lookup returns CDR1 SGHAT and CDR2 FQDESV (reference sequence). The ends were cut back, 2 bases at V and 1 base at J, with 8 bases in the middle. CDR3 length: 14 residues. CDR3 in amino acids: CASSLTQGNTEAFF. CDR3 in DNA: TGTGCCAGCAGCTTAACCCAGGGGAACACTGAAGCTTTCTTT.

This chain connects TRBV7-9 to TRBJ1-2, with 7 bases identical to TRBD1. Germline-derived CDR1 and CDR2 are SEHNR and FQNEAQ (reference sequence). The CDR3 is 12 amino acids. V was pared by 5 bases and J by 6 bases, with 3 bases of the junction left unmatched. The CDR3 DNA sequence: TGTGCCAGCAGCCCAGGGGGTAATGGCTACACCTTC. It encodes CASSPGGNGYTF. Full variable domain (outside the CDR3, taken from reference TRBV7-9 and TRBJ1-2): DTGVSQNPRHKITKRGQNVTFRCDPISEHNRLYWYRQTLGQGPEFLTYFQNEAQLEKSRLLSDRFSAERPKGSFSTLEIQRTEQGDSAMYLCASSPGGNGYTFGSGTRLTVV.

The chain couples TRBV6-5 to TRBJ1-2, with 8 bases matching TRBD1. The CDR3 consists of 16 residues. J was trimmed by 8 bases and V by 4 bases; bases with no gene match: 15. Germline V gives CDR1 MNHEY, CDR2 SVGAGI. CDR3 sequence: CASSSAIGTGGRGYTF. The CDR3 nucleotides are TGTGCCAGCAGTTCGGCGATCGGGACAGGAGGCCGCGGCTACACCTTC.

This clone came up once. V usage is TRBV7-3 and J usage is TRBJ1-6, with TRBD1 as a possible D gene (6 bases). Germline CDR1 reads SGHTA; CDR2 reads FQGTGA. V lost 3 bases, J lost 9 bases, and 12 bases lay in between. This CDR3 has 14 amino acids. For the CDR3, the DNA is TGTGCCAGCAGCTTGGGGGCCACTGGTTCACCCCTCCACTTT. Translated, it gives CASSLGATGSPLHF.

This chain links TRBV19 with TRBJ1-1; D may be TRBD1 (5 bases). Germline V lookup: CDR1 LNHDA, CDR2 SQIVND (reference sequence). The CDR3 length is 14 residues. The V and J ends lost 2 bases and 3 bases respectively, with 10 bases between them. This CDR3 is CASSIPGGYTEAFF. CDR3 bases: TGTGCCAGTAGTATACCGGGGGGTTACACTGAAGCTTTCTTT.

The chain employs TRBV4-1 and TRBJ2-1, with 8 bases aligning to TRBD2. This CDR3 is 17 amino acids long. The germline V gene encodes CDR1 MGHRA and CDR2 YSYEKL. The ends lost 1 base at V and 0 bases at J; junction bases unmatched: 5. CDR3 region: CASSQGVRGGSYNEQFF. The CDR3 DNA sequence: TGCGCCAGCAGCCAAGGCGTCCGGGGGGGCTCCTACAATGAGCAGTTCTTC.

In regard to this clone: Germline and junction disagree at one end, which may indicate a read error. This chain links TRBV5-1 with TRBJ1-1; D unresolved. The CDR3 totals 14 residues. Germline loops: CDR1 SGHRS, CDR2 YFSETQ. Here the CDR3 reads CANSLDREWAEAFF. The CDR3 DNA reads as TGCGCCAACAGCTTGGATCGGGAATGGGCTGAAGCTTTCTTT.

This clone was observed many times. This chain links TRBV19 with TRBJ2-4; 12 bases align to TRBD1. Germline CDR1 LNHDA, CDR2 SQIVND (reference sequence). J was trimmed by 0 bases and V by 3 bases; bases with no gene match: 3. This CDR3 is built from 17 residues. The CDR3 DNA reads TGTGCCAGTAGTATCGAGGGACAGGGGGCAGCCAAAAACATTCAGTACTTC. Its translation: CASSIEGQGAAKNIQYF.

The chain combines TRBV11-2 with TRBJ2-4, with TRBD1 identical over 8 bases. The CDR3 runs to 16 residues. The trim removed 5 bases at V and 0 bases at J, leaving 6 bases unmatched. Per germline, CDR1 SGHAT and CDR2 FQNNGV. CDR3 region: CASSPGQGLAKNIQYF. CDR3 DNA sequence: TGTGCCAGCAGCCCCGGACAGGGCCTAGCCAAAAACATTCAGTACTTC.